This T cell receptor (beta chain) was observed in a study of CD8 T cells in ankylosing spondylitis. TCRdb fed the 5' RACE reads into MiXCR, producing one record per CDR3 protein. This table has about 92,000 distinct CDR3 sequences, roughly 10% appearing once. This clonotype was counted ten times or more. Its antigen is unknown. From germline, CDR1 is SGHRS and CDR2 YFSETQ. The CDR3 is 15 residues long. The ends were cut back, 0 bases at V and 2 bases at J, with 9 bases in the middle. Whole-study findings and limits: Reported data indicate significant enrichment of disease-linked clones within matched ankylosing spondylitis synovial fluid.

The rearrangement uses TRBV5-1 and TRBJ2-1, with unresolved D. This TCR derives from a male donor with ankylosing spondylitis or in good health (not recorded which). The sequenced sample was blood, either unsorted or a sorted T cell fraction (not recorded which). Written as DNA, the CDR3 is TGCGCCAGCAGCTTGGCAGGCGGAACCTACAATGAGCAGTTCTTC. Amino acids: CASSLAGGTYNEQFF.